A single sample gave rise to the 18 T cell receptor beta chains below, sequenced in a study of CD8 T cells in Susac syndrome. Reverse transcription of about 0.45 to 1 ug RNA was performed with random hexamers. TCRdb used MiXCR to reprocess the immunoSEQ multiplex PCR reads, holding one entry per CDR3 protein. The table includes 150,000 to 200,000 distinct CDR3 sequences, 90% to 95% detected once. Sequencing used CD4+ T cells from PBMCs. These receptors were obtained from a human donor with Susac syndrome.

This chain connects TRBV30 to TRBJ2-1, with D possibly matching TRBD2 (6 bases). Trimming left V 1 base short and J 9 bases short, with 19 bases between. The CDR3 runs to 15 residues. Germline lookup yields CDR1 GTSNPN and CDR2 SVGIG (reference sequence). The CDR3 DNA reads as TGTGCCTGGAGTGCATCTGGCGGGGAAACCGGTGAGCAGTTCTTC. Translating it yields CAWSASGGETGEQFF.

V is TRBV20-1 and J is TRBJ1-1, with D tentatively TRBD1 (6 bases). The CDR3 has 13 amino acids. Germline CDR1 reads DFQATT; CDR2 reads SNEGSKA (reference sequence). Trimming took 6 bases from V and 1 from J, leaving 12 bases between them. CDR3 amino acids: CSAKTGANTEAFF. As DNA, the CDR3 is TGCAGTGCCAAGACAGGAGCGAACACTGAAGCTTTCTTT.

This sequence joins TRBV5-1 and TRBJ2-5; 7 nucleotides agree with TRBD1. From germline, CDR1 is SGHRS and CDR2 YFSETQ. The CDR3 runs 14 residues. V shed 4 bases, J shed 5 bases, and the junction held 8 bases outside the gene matches. CDR3 in DNA: TGCGCCAGCAGCCGCGAGTCCAGGGGGGAGACCCAGTACTTC. The encoded protein is CASSRESRGETQYF.

J is TRBJ2-1 and V is TRBV5-1, with 7 positions matching TRBD2. CDR1 and CDR2 from the germline V gene are SGHRS and YFSETQ. V shed 0 bases, J shed 4 bases, and the junction held 7 bases outside the gene matches. This CDR3 contains 16 residues. CDR3 sequence reads: CASSLVGGDYYNEQFF. CDR3 bases: TGCGCCAGCAGCTTGGTCGGTGGGGACTATTACAATGAGCAGTTCTTC.

The CDR3 nucleotides are TGTGCCAGCAGCACACTAGCGGGGGACCAAGAGACCCAGTACTTC. It yields the protein CASSTLAGDQETQYF. The J gene is TRBJ2-5, the V gene TRBV4-2, with TRBD2 matching over 11 bases. The CDR3 has 15 amino acids. Germline values: CDR1 LGHNA, CDR2 YNFKEQ. J gave up 0 bases and V 5 bases, and 2 bases lay outside the gene matches.

The chain has TRBV20-1 and TRBJ1-2; D remains ambiguous. Between the trimmed V and J ends, which lost 8 bases and 5 bases, there was a span of 6 bases. Per germline, CDR1 DFQATT and CDR2 SNEGSKA (reference sequence). The CDR3 loop spans 9 amino acids. The CDR3 DNA follows: TGCAGTCCAGAATATGGCTACACCTTC. This gives the protein CSPEYGYTF.

This chain links TRBV4-2 with TRBJ2-1, with D tentatively TRBD1 (6 bases). This CDR3 has 19 residues. From germline, CDR1 is LGHNA and CDR2 YNFKEQ. Trimming removed 2 bases from V and 7 bases from J, with 27 bases in between. CDR3 loop: CASSQSPGQGYLGRNEQFF. The CDR3, as DNA: TGTGCCAGCAGCCAATCCCCCGGCCAGGGGTATCTCGGCCGTAATGAGCAGTTCTTC.

The chain combines TRBV12-3 or TRBV12-4 with TRBJ1-2; unclear D gene. CDR3 size: 12 residues. V was trimmed by 6 bases and J by 8 bases, leaving 13 bases between them. CDR3 amino acids: CASSPAGRGYTF. CDR3 sequence (DNA): TGTGCCAGCAGCCCAGCAGGTCGCGGCTACACCTTC.

The chain uses TRBV20-1 and TRBJ1-6; D unresolved. Trimming stripped 4 bases from V and 10 bases from J, with 14 bases between. The CDR3 has 13 residues. From germline, CDR1 is DFQATT and CDR2 SNEGSKA (reference sequence). The CDR3 sequence: CSAIDSQVSPLHF. CDR3 coding DNA: TGCAGTGCTATTGATAGTCAGGTGTCACCCCTCCACTTT.

The chain is built from TRBV9 and TRBJ2-1; 11 bases fit TRBD2. Germline V gives CDR1 SGDLS, CDR2 YYNGEE. The junction had 11 bases not matched to a gene; V was cut back by 0 bases and J by 3 bases. This CDR3 region has 19 residues. This CDR3 is CASSVADSGGAIGYNEQFF. The CDR3, as DNA: TGTGCCAGCAGCGTAGCGGATAGCGGGGGGGCGATTGGCTACAATGAGCAGTTCTTC.

This clonotype was counted once. The chain combines TRBV20-1 with TRBJ2-3; 10 nucleotides agree with TRBD2. The CDR3 has 16 residues. V lost 6 bases and J lost 2; bases outside the gene matches: 11. Germline CDR1 DFQATT, CDR2 SNEGSKA (reference sequence). As DNA, the CDR3 is TGCAGTGCCCCCTTTAGAGCGGGGGGGTACACAGATACGCAGTATTTT. Amino acids: CSAPFRAGGYTDTQYF.

This chain links TRBV5-1 with TRBJ2-7; 9 bases fit TRBD2. Trimming cost V 0 bases and J 3 bases; bases outside gene matches: 1. Germline-derived CDR1 and CDR2 are SGHRS and YFSETQ. This CDR3 is 14 amino acids long. The CDR3 region is CASSLETSGYEQYF. For the CDR3, the DNA is TGCGCCAGCAGCTTGGAGACTAGCGGCTACGAGCAGTACTTC.

The V gene is TRBV20-1, the J gene TRBJ2-5; D could derive from TRBD1 or TRBD2 (5 bases each). Germline-derived CDR1 and CDR2 are DFQATT and SNEGSKA (reference sequence). V lost 2 bases, J lost 3 bases, and 13 bases lay in between. This CDR3 is 14 amino acids long. The CDR3 here is CSARILGPEETQYF. The CDR3 nucleotides read TGCAGTGCTAGAATACTGGGACCGGAAGAGACCCAGTACTTC.

The chain uses TRBV12-3 or TRBV12-4 and TRBJ1-5; 7 nucleotides align to TRBD1. CDR3 length: 15 amino acids. The J segment lost 4 bases and the V segment lost 3 bases, leaving 6 bases of the junction unmatched. In nucleotides, the CDR3 is TGTGCCAGCAGTTTGCGGGACAGCGTTAATCAGCCCCAGCATTTT. This gives the protein CASSLRDSVNQPQHF.

V usage is TRBV6-5 and J usage is TRBJ1-6; TRBD1 agrees at 10 bases. J gave up 9 bases and V 6 bases, and 5 bases lay outside the gene matches. In germline, CDR1 is MNHEY, CDR2 SVGAGI. The CDR3 covers 14 residues. Here the CDR3 DNA reads TGTGCCAGCAGGAGGGACAGGGGTATTTCACCCCTCCACTTT. Its translation is CASRRDRGISPLHF.

The genes are TRBV5-4 and TRBJ2-7; 8 nucleotides agree with TRBD1. The V gene end was trimmed by 3 bases and the J gene end by 5 bases; junction bases not matched to a gene: 10. The CDR3 totals 15 residues. Germline CDR1 reads SGHNT; CDR2 reads YYREEE (reference sequence). CDR3 nucleotide sequence: TGTGCCAGCAGCTATCAAGGACAGGGTATCGACGAGCAGTACTTC. Its translation: CASSYQGQGIDEQYF.

J is TRBJ2-1 and V is TRBV7-2; 7 bases line up with TRBD2. V was pared by 7 bases and J by 9 bases, with 12 bases of the junction left unmatched. The V gene's germline CDR1 is SGHTA and CDR2 FQGNSA. The CDR3 is made up of 14 amino acids. DNA of the CDR3: TGTGCCAGCACACCAGCGGGGATACCGGGTGAGCAGTTCTTC. As protein: CASTPAGIPGEQFF.

The CDR3 DNA follows: TGTGCCACTCAGCTTGGGGGCACAGATACGCAGTATTTT. It encodes CATQLGGTDTQYF. The chain uses TRBV19 and TRBJ2-3, with no clear D. The CDR3 consists of 13 residues. Germline CDR1 is LNHDA and CDR2 is SQIVND (reference sequence). The V gene lost 10 bases and the J gene lost 1 base, with 12 bases spanning the gap.